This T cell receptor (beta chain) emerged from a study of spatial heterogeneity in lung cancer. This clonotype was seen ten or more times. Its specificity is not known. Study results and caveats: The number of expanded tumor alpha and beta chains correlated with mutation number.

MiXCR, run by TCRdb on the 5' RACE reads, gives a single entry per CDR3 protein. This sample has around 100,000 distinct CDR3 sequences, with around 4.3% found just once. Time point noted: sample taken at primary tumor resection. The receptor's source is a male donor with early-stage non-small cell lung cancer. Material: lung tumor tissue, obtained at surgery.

Here the CDR3 reads CASSYSPGGSNTEAFF. The CDR3 nucleotides read TGTGCCAGCAGTTATTCACCGGGGGGTAGTAACACTGAAGCTTTCTTT. This chain joins TRBV6-6 and TRBJ1-1, with TRBD1 as a possible D gene (5 bases). There are 16 residues in the CDR3. The germline gives CDR1 MNHNY, CDR2 SVGAGI (reference sequence). V was shortened by 3 bases and J by 2 bases, with 16 bases between the two germline ends.